This T cell receptor beta chain is from a study of shared clonotypes between healthy human individuals. CDR3 length equals 15 residues. Germline CDR1 MGHRA, CDR2 YSYEKL. Between the trimmed V and J ends, which lost 2 bases and 3 bases, there was a span of 11 bases. Naive CD8 populations comprised CD45RO-negative cells positively selected for CCR7, excluding terminally differentiated effector memory CD45RA+ cells. The assay ran at deep level. Genomic DNA (from each subset) was split evenly across several immunoSEQ plates. Generated by immunoSEQ multiplex PCR, the TCRdb table keeps only in-frame clones and is missing some. The sample consists of about 600,000 clones, nearly 97% of them appearing once.

The V call is TRBV4-1, the J call TRBJ2-1; D might be TRBD2 (5 bases). The source of this sequence is a woman aged 25 to 45 in good health. Sequenced input: naive CD8+ T cells sorted from blood. CDR3 DNA sequence: TGCGCCAGCAGCCAACTCGCGGGCAACTACAATGAGCAGTTCTTC. Its protein is CASSQLAGNYNEQFF.